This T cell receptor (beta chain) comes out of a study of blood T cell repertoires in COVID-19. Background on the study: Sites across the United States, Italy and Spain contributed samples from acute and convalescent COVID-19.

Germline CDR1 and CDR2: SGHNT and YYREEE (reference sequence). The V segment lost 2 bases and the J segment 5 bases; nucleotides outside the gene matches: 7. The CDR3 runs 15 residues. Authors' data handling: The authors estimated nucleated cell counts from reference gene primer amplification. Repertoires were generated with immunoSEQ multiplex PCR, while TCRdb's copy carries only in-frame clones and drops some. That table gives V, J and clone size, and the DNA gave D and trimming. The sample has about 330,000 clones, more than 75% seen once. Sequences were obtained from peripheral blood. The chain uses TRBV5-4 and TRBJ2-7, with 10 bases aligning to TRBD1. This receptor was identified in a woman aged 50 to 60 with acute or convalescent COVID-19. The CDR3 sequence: CASSLPGTGVNEQYF. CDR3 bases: TGTGCCAGCAGCTTACCCGGGACAGGGGTCAACGAGCAGTACTTC.